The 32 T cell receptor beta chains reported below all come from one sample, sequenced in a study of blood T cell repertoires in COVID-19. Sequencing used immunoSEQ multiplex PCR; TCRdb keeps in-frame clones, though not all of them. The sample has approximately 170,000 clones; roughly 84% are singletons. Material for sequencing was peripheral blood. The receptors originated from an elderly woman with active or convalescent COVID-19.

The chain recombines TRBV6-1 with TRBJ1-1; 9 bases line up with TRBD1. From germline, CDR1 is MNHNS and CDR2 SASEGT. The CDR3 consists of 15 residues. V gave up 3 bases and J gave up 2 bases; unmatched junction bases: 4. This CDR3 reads CASSDQGQGNTEAFF. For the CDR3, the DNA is TGTGCCAGCAGTGACCAGGGACAGGGAAACACTGAAGCTTTCTTT.

CDR3 bases: TGTGCCAGCAGTGGTTCATGGACAGGGGGCCTGGGTGATCTCTACGAGCAGTACTTC. This codes for CASSGSWTGGLGDLYEQYF. This chain connects TRBV6-1 to TRBJ2-7, with 11 positions matching TRBD1. After removal of 4 bases from V and 3 bases from J, the junction contained 17 bases not matched to a gene. The CDR3 contains 19 residues. Germline V CDR1 and CDR2: MNHNS, SASEGT.

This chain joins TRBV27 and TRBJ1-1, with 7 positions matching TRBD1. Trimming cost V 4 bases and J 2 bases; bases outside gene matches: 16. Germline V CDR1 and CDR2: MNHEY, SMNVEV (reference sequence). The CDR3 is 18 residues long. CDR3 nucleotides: TGTGCCAGCAGTTCTCGGAGACAGGGCCTCGGGTTAAACACTGAAGCTTTCTTT. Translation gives CASSSRRQGLGLNTEAFF.

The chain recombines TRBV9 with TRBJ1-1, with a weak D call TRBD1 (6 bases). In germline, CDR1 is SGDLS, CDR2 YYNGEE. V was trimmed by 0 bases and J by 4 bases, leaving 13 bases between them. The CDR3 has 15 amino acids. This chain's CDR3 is CASSVEWGHGTEAFF. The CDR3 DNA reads TGTGCCAGCAGCGTAGAGTGGGGGCACGGCACTGAAGCTTTCTTT. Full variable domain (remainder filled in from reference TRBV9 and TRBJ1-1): DSGVTQTPKHLITATGQRVTLRCSPRSGDLSVYWYQQSLDQGLQFLIQYYNGEERAKGNILERFSAQQFPDLHSELNLSSLELGDSALYFCASSVEWGHGTEAFFGQGTRLTVV.

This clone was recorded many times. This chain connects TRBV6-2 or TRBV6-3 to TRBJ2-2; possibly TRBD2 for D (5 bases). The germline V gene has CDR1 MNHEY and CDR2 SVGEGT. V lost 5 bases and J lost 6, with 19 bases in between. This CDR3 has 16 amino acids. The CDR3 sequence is CASSPWIGLNPGELFF. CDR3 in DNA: TGTGCCAGCAGTCCGTGGATCGGACTTAACCCCGGGGAGCTGTTTTTT.

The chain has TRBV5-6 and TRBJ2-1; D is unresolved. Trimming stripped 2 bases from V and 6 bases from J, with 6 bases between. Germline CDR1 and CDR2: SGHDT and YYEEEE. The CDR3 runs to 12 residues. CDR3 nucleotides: TGTGCCAGCAGCTTTCTAGGCAATGAGCAGTTCTTC. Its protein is CASSFLGNEQFF. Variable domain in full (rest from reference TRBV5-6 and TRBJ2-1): DAGVTQSPTHLIKTRGQQVTLRCSPKSGHDTVSWYQQALGQGPQFIFQYYEEEERQRGNFPDRFSGHQFPNYSSELNVNALLLGDSALYLCASSFLGNEQFFGPGTRLTVL.

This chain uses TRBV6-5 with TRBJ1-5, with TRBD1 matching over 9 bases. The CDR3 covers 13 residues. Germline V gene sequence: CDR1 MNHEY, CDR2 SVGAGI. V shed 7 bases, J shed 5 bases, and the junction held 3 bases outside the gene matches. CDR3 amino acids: CASKTGGDQPQHF. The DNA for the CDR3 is TGTGCCAGCAAGACAGGGGGGGATCAGCCCCAGCATTTT.

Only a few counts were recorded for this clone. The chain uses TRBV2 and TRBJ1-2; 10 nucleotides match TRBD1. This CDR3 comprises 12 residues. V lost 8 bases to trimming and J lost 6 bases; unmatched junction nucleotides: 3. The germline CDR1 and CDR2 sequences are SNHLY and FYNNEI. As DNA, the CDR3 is TGTGCCAGCGGAGACAGGGGGCATGGCTACACCTTC. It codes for CASGDRGHGYTF.

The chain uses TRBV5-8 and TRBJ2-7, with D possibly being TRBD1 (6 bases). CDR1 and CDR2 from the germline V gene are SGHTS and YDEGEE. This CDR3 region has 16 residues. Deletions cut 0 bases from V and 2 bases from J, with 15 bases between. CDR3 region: CASSLETGFVTYEQYF. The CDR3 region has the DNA TGTGCCAGCAGCTTGGAGACAGGCTTTGTTACCTACGAGCAGTACTTC.

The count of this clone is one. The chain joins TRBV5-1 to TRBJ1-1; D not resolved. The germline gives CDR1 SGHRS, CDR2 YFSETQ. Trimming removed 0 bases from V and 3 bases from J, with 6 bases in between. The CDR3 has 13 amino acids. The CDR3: CASSLDSHTEAFF. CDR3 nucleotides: TGCGCCAGCAGCTTGGACAGCCACACTGAAGCTTTCTTT.

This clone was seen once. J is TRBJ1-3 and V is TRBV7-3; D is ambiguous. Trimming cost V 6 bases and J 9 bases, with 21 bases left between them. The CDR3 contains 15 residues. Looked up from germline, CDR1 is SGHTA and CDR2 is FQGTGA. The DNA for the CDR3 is TGTGCCAGCAGTCCTGAGCCGGGGAGCCTTGCCACCATATATTTT. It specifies CASSPEPGSLATIYF. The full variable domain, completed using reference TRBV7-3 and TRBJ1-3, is GAGVSQTPSNKVTEKGKYVELRCDPISGHTALYWYRQSLGQGPEFLIYFQGTGAADDSGLPNDRFFAVRPEGSVSTLKIQRTERGDSAVYLCASSPEPGSLATIYFGEGSWLTVV.

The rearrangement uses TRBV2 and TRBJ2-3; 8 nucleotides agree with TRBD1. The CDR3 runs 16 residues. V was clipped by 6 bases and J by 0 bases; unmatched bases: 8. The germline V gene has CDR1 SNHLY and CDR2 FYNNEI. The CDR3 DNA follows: TGTGCCAGCAGATTATCAGGGGGCTCTAGCACAGATACGCAGTATTTT. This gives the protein CASRLSGGSSTDTQYF.

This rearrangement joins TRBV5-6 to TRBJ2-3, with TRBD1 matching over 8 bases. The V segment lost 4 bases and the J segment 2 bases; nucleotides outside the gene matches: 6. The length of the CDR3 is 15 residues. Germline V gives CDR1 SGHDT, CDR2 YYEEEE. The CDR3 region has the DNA TGTGCCAGCAGCCCAAGACAGGGGAACACAGATACGCAGTATTTT. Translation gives CASSPRQGNTDTQYF.

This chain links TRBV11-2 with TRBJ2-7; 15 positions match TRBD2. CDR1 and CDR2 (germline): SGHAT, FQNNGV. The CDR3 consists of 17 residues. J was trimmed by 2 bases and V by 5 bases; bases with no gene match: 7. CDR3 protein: CASSLGTSGRITYEQYF. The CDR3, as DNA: TGTGCCAGCAGCCTAGGGACTAGCGGGAGGATAACCTACGAGCAGTACTTC.

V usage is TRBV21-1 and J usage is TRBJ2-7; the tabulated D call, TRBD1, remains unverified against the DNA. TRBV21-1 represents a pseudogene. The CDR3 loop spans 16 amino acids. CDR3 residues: CASSKGPGTLRYEQYF. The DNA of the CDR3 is TGTGCCAGCAGCAAAGGTCCCGGGACACTGCGGTACGAGCAGTACTTC.

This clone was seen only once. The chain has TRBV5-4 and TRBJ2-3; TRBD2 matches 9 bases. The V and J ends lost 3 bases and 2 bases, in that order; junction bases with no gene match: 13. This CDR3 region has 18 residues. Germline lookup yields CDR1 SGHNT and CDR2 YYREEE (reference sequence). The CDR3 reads CASSSSGTTLTNTDTQYF. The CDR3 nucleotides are TGTGCCAGCAGCTCTAGCGGGACGACACTAACCAACACAGATACGCAGTATTTT.

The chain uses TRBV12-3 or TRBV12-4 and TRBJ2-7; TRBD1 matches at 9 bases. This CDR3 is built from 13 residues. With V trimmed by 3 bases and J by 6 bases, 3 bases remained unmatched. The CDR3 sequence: CASSFGTGFEQYF. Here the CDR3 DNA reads TGTGCCAGCAGTTTTGGGACAGGGTTCGAGCAGTACTTC.

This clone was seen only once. Here the CDR3 DNA reads TGTGCCAGCACCGACAGGGGGGCTAACTATGGCTACACCTTC. Protein product: CASTDRGANYGYTF. The chain is built from TRBV2 and TRBJ1-2; 9 nucleotides line up with TRBD1. Trimming cost V 7 bases and J 0 bases; bases outside gene matches: 3. There are 14 residues in the CDR3. Germline V gene sequence: CDR1 SNHLY, CDR2 FYNNEI. Complete variable domain (other parts from reference TRBV2 and TRBJ1-2): EPEVTQTPSHQVTQMGQEVILRCVPISNHLYFYWYRQILGQKVEFLVSFYNNEISEKSEIFDDQFSVERPDGSNFTLKIRSTKLEDSAMYFCASTDRGANYGYTFGSGTRLTVV.

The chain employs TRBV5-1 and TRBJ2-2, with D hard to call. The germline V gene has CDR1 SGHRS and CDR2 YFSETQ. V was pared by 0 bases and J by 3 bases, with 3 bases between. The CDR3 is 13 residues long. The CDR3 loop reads CASSLAHTGELFF. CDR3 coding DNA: TGCGCCAGCAGCTTGGCTCACACCGGGGAGCTGTTTTTT.

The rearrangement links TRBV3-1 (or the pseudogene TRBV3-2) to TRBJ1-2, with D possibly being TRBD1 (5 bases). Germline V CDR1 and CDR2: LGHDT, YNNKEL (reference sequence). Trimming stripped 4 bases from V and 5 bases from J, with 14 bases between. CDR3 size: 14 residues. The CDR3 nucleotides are TGTGCCAGCAGCCCCTCCGACAGCCATTATGGCTACACCTTC. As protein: CASSPSDSHYGYTF.

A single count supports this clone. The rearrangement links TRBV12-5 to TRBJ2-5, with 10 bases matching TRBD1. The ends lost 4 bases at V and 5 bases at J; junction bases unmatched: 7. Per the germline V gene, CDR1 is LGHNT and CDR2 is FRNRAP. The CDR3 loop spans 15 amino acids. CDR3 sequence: CASGWGTGVDETQYF. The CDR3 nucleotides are TGTGCTAGTGGTTGGGGGACAGGGGTGGATGAGACCCAGTACTTC. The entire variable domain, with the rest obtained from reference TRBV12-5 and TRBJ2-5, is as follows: DARVTQTPRHKVTEMGQEVTMRCQPILGHNTVFWYRQTMMQGLELLAYFRNRAPLDDSGMPKDRFSAEMPDATLATLKIQPSEPRDSAVYFCASGWGTGVDETQYFGPGTRLLVL.

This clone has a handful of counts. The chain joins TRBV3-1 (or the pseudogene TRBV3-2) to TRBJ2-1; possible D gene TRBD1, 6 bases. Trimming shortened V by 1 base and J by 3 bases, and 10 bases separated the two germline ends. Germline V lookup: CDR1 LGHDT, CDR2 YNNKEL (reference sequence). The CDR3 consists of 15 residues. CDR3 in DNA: TGTGCCAGCAGCCAAGGGACAGATTACTACAATGAGCAGTTCTTC. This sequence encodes CASSQGTDYYNEQFF.

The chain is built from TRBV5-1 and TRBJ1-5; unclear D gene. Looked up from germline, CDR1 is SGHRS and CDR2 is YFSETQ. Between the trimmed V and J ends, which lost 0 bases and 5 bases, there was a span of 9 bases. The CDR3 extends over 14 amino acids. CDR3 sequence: CASSLGQEDQPQHF. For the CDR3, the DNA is TGCGCCAGCAGCTTGGGGCAGGAGGATCAGCCCCAGCATTTT. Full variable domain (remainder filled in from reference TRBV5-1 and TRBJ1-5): KAGVTQTPRYLIKTRGQQVTLSCSPISGHRSVSWYQQTPGQGLQFLFEYFSETQRNKGNFPGRFSGRQFSNSRSEMNVSTLELGDSALYLCASSLGQEDQPQHFGDGTRLSIL.

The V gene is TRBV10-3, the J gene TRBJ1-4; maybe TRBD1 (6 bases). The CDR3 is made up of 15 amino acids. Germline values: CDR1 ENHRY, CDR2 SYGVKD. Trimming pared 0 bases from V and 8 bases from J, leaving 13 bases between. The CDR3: CAISESTSGDEKLFF. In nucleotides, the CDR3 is TGTGCCATCAGTGAGTCGACGTCAGGGGACGAAAAACTGTTTTTT.

CDR3 coding DNA: TGTGCCAACCGACAGGGTTACAAACTGTTTTTT. Its protein product is CANRQGYKLFF. The genes are TRBV30 and TRBJ1-4; 7 bases match TRBD1. This CDR3 region has 11 residues. V lost 8 bases to trimming and J lost 11 bases; unmatched junction nucleotides: 8. The germline gives CDR1 GTSNPN, CDR2 SVGIG (reference sequence). Full variable domain (outside the CDR3, taken from reference TRBV30 and TRBJ1-4): SQTIHQWPATLVQPVGSPLSLECTVEGTSNPNLYWYRQAAGRGLQLLFYSVGIGQISSEVPQNLSASRPQDRQFILSSKKLLLSDSGFYLCANRQGYKLFFGSGTQLSVL.

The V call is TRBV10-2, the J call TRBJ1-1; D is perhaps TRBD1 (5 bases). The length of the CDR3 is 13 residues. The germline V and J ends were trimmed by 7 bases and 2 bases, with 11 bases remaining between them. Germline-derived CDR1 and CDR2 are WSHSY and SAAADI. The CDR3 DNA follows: TGCGCCAGCACTCTGGGGGGAAACACTGAAGCTTTCTTT. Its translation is CASTLGGNTEAFF.

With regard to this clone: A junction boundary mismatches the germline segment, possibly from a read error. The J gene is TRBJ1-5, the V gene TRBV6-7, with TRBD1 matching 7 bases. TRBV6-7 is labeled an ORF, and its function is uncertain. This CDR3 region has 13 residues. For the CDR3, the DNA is TGTGCCAGCAGTTACTTAACCATGGGGACAGCGGAGTTT. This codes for CASSYLTMGTAEF.

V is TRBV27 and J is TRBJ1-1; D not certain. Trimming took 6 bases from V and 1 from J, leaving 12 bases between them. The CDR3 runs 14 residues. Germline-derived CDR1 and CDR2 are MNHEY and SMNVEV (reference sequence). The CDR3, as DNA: TGTGCCAGCAGCAATTATGATAGGAACACTGAAGCTTTCTTT. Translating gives CASSNYDRNTEAFF.

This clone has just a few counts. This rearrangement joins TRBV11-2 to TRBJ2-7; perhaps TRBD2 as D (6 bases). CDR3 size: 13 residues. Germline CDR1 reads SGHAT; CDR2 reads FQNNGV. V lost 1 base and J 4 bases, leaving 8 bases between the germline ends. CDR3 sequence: CASSLGSGYEQYF. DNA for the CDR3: TGTGCCAGCAGCTTAGGTAGCGGATACGAGCAGTACTTC.

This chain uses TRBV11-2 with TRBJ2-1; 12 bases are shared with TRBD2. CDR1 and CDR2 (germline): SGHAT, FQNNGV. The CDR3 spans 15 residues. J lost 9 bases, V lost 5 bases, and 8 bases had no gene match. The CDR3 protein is CASSPTSGSVSEQFF. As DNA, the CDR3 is TGTGCCAGCAGCCCGACTAGCGGGAGTGTAAGTGAGCAGTTCTTC.

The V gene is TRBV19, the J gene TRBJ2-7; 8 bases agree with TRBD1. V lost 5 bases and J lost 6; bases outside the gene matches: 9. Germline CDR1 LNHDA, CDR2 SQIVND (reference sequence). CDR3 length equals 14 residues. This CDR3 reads CASSSVTGAGEQYF. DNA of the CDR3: TGTGCCAGTAGTTCCGTGACAGGGGCGGGCGAGCAGTACTTC.

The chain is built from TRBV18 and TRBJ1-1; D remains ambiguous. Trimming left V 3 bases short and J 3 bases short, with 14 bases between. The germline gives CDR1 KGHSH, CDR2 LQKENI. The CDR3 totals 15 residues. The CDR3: CASSPSTARDTEAFF. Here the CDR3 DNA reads TGTGCCAGCTCACCGTCGACCGCCCGGGACACTGAAGCTTTCTTT.